This T cell receptor (beta chain) stems from a study of early T cells in non-severe SARS-CoV-2 infection. Study-level background: Bulk RNA taken from unsorted whole blood was sequenced, leaving chains unpaired.

V dropped 2 bases and J dropped 4 bases, with 11 bases sitting between them. Germline CDR1 and CDR2: MNHEY and SMNVEV (reference sequence). The CDR3 extends over 14 amino acids. Study outcomes and limitations: Matching results from VDJdb favored anti-spike CD8 responses, leaving private and CD4 specificities undetected.

Unique molecular identifiers were affixed to single, distinct cDNA molecules. Each CDR3 protein is one row after TCRdb ran MiXCR on the 5' RACE reads. Of tens of thousands of distinct CDR3 sequences listed, about an eighth were seen once; the top ten hold under 7%. This clonotype has only a few counts. Its antigen is not identified. This clonotype was sampled from an adult who was a healthcare worker with PCR-confirmed SARS-CoV-2 infection or an uninfected control (not recorded which). The V gene is TRBV27, the J gene TRBJ1-2; possible D gene TRBD1, 6 bases. Here the sequenced sample was whole blood, taken at baseline. The CDR3 spells CASSLKGQGYGYTF. The DNA of the CDR3 is TGTGCCAGCAGTTTAAAGGGACAAGGCTATGGCTACACCTTC.